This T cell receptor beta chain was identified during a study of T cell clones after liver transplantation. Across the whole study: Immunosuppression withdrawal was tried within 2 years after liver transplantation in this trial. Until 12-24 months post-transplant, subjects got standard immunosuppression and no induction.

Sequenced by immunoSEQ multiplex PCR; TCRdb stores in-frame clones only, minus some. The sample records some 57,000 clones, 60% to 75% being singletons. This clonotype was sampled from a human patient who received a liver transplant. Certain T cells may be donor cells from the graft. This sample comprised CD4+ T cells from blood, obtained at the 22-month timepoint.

The DNA for the CDR3 is TGTGCCAGCAGCTTGCCCGCGGCAGGAGGGGAAGAGACCCAGTACTTC. Its translation is CASSLPAAGGEETQYF. This chain joins TRBV5-4 and TRBJ2-5; tentatively, D is TRBD2 (6 bases). V lost 1 base and J 3 bases, leaving 16 bases between the germline ends. The CDR3 contains 16 residues. Germline-derived CDR1 and CDR2 are SGHNT and YYREEE (reference sequence).